One sample yielded the 27 T cell receptor beta chains listed below, sequenced in a study of blood T cell repertoires in COVID-19. Generated by immunoSEQ multiplex PCR, the TCRdb table keeps only in-frame clones and is missing some. The table shows around 260,000 clones, with approximately 83% occurring only once. The sample taken for sequencing was peripheral blood. The receptors derive from a human donor in a cohort sampled during active COVID-19.

The rearrangement uses TRBV27 and TRBJ2-7, with a weak D call TRBD2 (7 bases). Trimming left V 8 bases short and J 5 bases short, with 16 bases between. CDR3 length: 13 residues. Germline assignment: CDR1 MNHEY and CDR2 SMNVEV (reference sequence). CDR3 loop: CASSRGAGDEQYF. CDR3 in DNA: TGTGCCAGCTCCCGGGGGGCCGGGGACGAGCAGTACTTC.

The rearrangement joins TRBV10-1 to TRBJ1-1; 7 positions agree with TRBD1. J lost 3 bases, V lost 6 bases, and 7 bases had no gene match. The CDR3 covers 14 residues. CDR1 is WNHNN and CDR2 is SYGVQD in the germline V gene (reference sequence). CDR3 nucleotide sequence: TGCGCCAGCAGGGCAGGGGGGATCGACACTGAAGCTTTCTTT. Translating gives CASRAGGIDTEAFF.

The J gene is TRBJ1-2, the V gene TRBV4-3, with D tentatively TRBD1 (5 bases). The V and J ends lost 0 bases and 6 bases respectively, with 17 bases between them. From germline, CDR1 is LGHNA and CDR2 YSLEER. CDR3 length: 16 amino acids. CDR3 coding DNA: TGCGCCAGCAGCCAAGAGGGACGCCGGGGGATGGATGGCTACACCTTC. This encodes CASSQEGRRGMDGYTF.

The chain links TRBV18 to TRBJ1-2, with 11 bases matching TRBD1. Germline V gene sequence: CDR1 KGHSH, CDR2 LQKENI. V lost 6 bases and J lost 4; bases outside the gene matches: 4. This CDR3 is 14 amino acids long. CDR3 protein: CASSPGQGAYGYTF. The CDR3 bases are TGTGCCAGCTCTCCCGGACAGGGGGCCTATGGCTACACCTTC. The variable domain in full, completed from reference TRBV18 and TRBJ1-2, reads NAGVMQNPRHLVRRRGQEARLRCSPMKGHSHVYWYRQLPEEGLKFMVYLQKENIIDESGMPKERFSAEFPKEGPSILRIQQVVRGDSAAYFCASSPGQGAYGYTFGSGTRLTVV.

The rearrangement uses TRBV7-6 and TRBJ2-2, with D maybe TRBD1 (6 bases). V was pared by 1 base and J by 4 bases, with 13 bases between. The V gene's germline CDR1 is SGHVS and CDR2 FNYEAQ. The CDR3 is 16 residues long. This CDR3 reads CASSLEGHSPTGELFF. The CDR3 region has the DNA TGTGCCAGCAGCTTAGAGGGACATTCTCCCACCGGGGAGCTGTTTTTT.

V and J are TRBV14 and TRBJ1-2; a weak D match, TRBD1 (6 bases). Trimming left V 4 bases short and J 7 bases short, with 13 bases between. The germline CDR1 and CDR2 sequences are SGHDN and FVKESK. This CDR3 spans 13 amino acids. The CDR3 DNA sequence: TGTGCCAGCAGCCCACAGGGTTTGAGTGGCTACACCTTC. Translation gives CASSPQGLSGYTF.

V usage is TRBV18 and J usage is TRBJ1-5, with 10 bases matching TRBD1. This CDR3 is built from 16 residues. Losses at the gene ends were 3 bases for V and 1 base for J; bases not matched to a gene: 3. CDR1 and CDR2 from the germline V gene are KGHSH and LQKENI. CDR3 in DNA: TGTGCCAGCTCACCGGGACAGGGGCTCAGCAATCAGCCCCAGCATTTT. Amino acid sequence: CASSPGQGLSNQPQHF.

The chain carries TRBV3-1 (or the pseudogene TRBV3-2) and TRBJ2-1, with a tentative D call TRBD2 (6 bases). Per the germline V gene, CDR1 is LGHDT and CDR2 is YNNKEL (reference sequence). Trimming shortened V by 6 bases and J by 5 bases, and 8 bases separated the two germline ends. The CDR3 contains 12 residues. In DNA, the CDR3 is TGTGCCAGCAGTGCGGGGAACAATGAGCAGTTCTTC. Translating it yields CASSAGNNEQFF.

J is TRBJ2-3 and V is TRBV6-2 or TRBV6-3, with 15 bases aligning to TRBD2. CDR1 MNHEY and CDR2 SVGEGT come from the germline V gene. Unmatched junction bases numbered 1, after V lost 4 bases and J lost 2 bases. The CDR3 covers 16 residues. The CDR3 DNA follows: TGTGCCAGCAGTTGGACTAGCGGGAGGGCCACAGATACGCAGTATTTT. Translation: CASSWTSGRATDTQYF.

This chain links TRBV30 with TRBJ2-1; 7 bases fit TRBD2. The length of the CDR3 is 15 residues. Germline V gives CDR1 GTSNPN, CDR2 SVGIG (reference sequence). The J segment lost 9 bases and the V segment lost 5 bases, leaving 16 bases of the junction unmatched. CDR3 protein: CAWAKTSSRTGEQFF. For the CDR3, the DNA is TGTGCCTGGGCAAAGACTAGCTCCCGAACGGGTGAGCAGTTCTTC.

The chain combines TRBV6-5 with TRBJ1-1; D ambiguous. This CDR3 has 13 residues. CDR1 MNHEY and CDR2 SVGAGI come from the germline V gene. Deletions cut 7 bases from V and 1 base from J, with 10 bases between. This CDR3 reads CASKLGGNTEAFF. The CDR3 DNA reads as TGTGCCAGCAAGTTAGGAGGGAACACTGAAGCTTTCTTT.

This chain uses TRBV9 with TRBJ2-2; D might be TRBD1 (5 bases). CDR1 and CDR2 from the germline V gene are SGDLS and YYNGEE. The CDR3 sequence is 14 residues long. V lost 4 bases to trimming and J lost 7 bases, with 14 bases between them. The CDR3 loop is CASSFRSQGGELFF. In nucleotides, the CDR3 is TGTGCCAGCAGCTTCAGATCTCAGGGCGGGGAGCTGTTTTTT.

This clone has only a few counts. This sequence joins TRBV3-1 (or the pseudogene TRBV3-2) and TRBJ2-7; TRBD2 agrees at 13 bases. With 5 bases clipped from V and 7 bases from J, the junction kept 8 bases outside the gene matches. Germline CDR1 reads LGHDT; CDR2 reads YNNKEL (reference sequence). The CDR3 is 15 residues long. The CDR3 DNA is TGTGCCAGCAGCTTCGGACTAGCGGGAGTGCGGGAGCAGTACTTC. Amino acids: CASSFGLAGVREQYF.

With respect to this clone: In the same sample, other DNA sequences code for this CDR3. The chain couples TRBV15 to TRBJ1-2; TRBD1 might be the D (5 bases). The germline gives CDR1 LNHNV, CDR2 YYDKDF (reference sequence). With 0 bases removed from V and 5 bases from J, the gap between germline ends came to 10 bases. The CDR3 runs 14 residues. DNA of the CDR3: TGTGCCACCAGCAGAGATGGCGGGGGATATGGCTACACCTTC. It encodes CATSRDGGGYGYTF.

This chain links TRBV10-3 with TRBJ2-7, with 9 bases matching TRBD2. V shed 2 bases and J 4 bases; nucleotides not matched to a gene: 9. Germline-derived CDR1 and CDR2 are ENHRY and SYGVKD. CDR3 size: 16 residues. The CDR3 DNA reads TGTGCCATCAGTGAGCCCACTAGCGGGTCTCGTTACGAGCAGTACTTC. This encodes CAISEPTSGSRYEQYF.

The chain employs TRBV6-4 and TRBJ2-1, with 9 bases matching TRBD1. The V gene end was trimmed by 4 bases and the J gene end by 6 bases; junction bases not matched to a gene: 1. The germline V gene has CDR1 MRHNA and CDR2 SNTAGT. The CDR3 extends over 13 amino acids. CDR3 amino acids: CASSGQGGNEQFF. CDR3 sequence (DNA): TGTGCCAGCAGTGGACAGGGGGGCAATGAGCAGTTCTTC.

The chain joins TRBV19 to TRBJ2-2; 16 bases map to TRBD2. From germline, CDR1 is LNHDA and CDR2 SQIVND (reference sequence). The J segment lost 7 bases and the V segment lost 5 bases, leaving 7 bases of the junction unmatched. CDR3 length equals 17 residues. CDR3 residues: CASSGTSGRAQGGELFF. The CDR3 DNA reads as TGTGCCAGTAGTGGGACTAGCGGGAGGGCCCAGGGCGGGGAGCTGTTTTTT.

The chain links TRBV28 to TRBJ2-7; D might be TRBD2 (5 bases). V shed 5 bases and J shed 4 bases, with 15 bases lying between them. There are 14 residues in the CDR3. Germline CDR1 reads MDHEN; CDR2 reads SYDVKM. CDR3 coding DNA: TGTGCCAGCAGTCCCTCCAGCGGTGCTTACGAGCAGTACTTC. Its translation: CASSPSSGAYEQYF.

Here the CDR3 reads CASSLWGPSGQGNSPLHF. CDR3 nucleotide sequence: TGTGCCAGCAGTTTATGGGGACCCTCGGGACAGGGTAATTCACCCCTCCACTTT. V is TRBV28 and J is TRBJ1-6; 9 bases align to TRBD1. Per the germline V gene, CDR1 is MDHEN and CDR2 is SYDVKM. The CDR3 has 18 amino acids. Trimming removed 0 bases from V and 6 bases from J; junction bases left unmatched: 9.

The chain couples TRBV3-1 (or the pseudogene TRBV3-2) to TRBJ1-5, with D tentatively TRBD1 (5 bases). The germline gives CDR1 LGHDT, CDR2 YNNKEL (reference sequence). Trimming stripped 1 base from V and 8 bases from J, with 6 bases between. This CDR3 is 12 amino acids long. The CDR3 protein is CASSQGGEPQHF. Written as DNA, the CDR3 is TGTGCCAGCAGCCAAGGGGGGGAGCCCCAGCATTTT.

The chain combines TRBV28 with TRBJ2-5; possibly TRBD1 for D (6 bases). This CDR3 is 16 amino acids long. Looked up from germline, CDR1 is MDHEN and CDR2 is SYDVKM. V shed 9 bases and J shed 5 bases, with 25 bases lying between them. The CDR3 nucleotides read TGTGCCAGTAAATTACGACGACGCCGAGGGGGTGAGACCCAGTACTTC. Protein sequence: CASKLRRRRGGETQYF.

V usage is TRBV19 and J usage is TRBJ1-1, with D unresolved. CDR3 length equals 15 residues. V lost 2 bases and J lost 5, with 15 bases in between. Germline loops: CDR1 LNHDA, CDR2 SQIVND (reference sequence). CDR3 protein: CASSILDPRETEAFF. In nucleotides, the CDR3 is TGTGCCAGTAGTATATTAGACCCACGGGAGACTGAAGCTTTCTTT.

J is TRBJ1-6 and V is TRBV3-1 (or the pseudogene TRBV3-2); D is unclear. The CDR3 covers 17 residues. Trimming removed 0 bases at V and 4 bases at J, with 13 bases between. Germline assignment: CDR1 LGHDT and CDR2 YNNKEL (reference sequence). The CDR3 protein is CASSQEREAQYNSPLHF. In nucleotides, the CDR3 is TGTGCCAGCAGCCAAGAGAGAGAAGCCCAATATAATTCACCCCTCCACTTT.

The chain couples TRBV5-6 to TRBJ1-5; D is ambiguous. Germline lookup yields CDR1 SGHDT and CDR2 YYEEEE. V was pared by 3 bases and J by 3 bases, with 10 bases between. The CDR3 runs 14 residues. The CDR3 loop reads CASSSGISNQPQHF. CDR3 in DNA: TGTGCCAGCAGCTCCGGGATCTCCAATCAGCCCCAGCATTTT.

J is TRBJ2-1 and V is TRBV5-6; TRBD2 agrees at 10 bases. CDR1 is SGHDT, CDR2 YYEEEE, per germline. V lost 4 bases and J lost 4; bases outside the gene matches: 8. This CDR3 comprises 16 residues. The CDR3 DNA is TGTGCCAGCAGCGGTAAGCGGGAGGGGGATTACAATGAGCAGTTCTTC. This encodes CASSGKREGDYNEQFF.

The chain combines TRBV6-6 with TRBJ2-5; D unresolved. CDR1 is MNHNY, CDR2 SVGAGI, per germline (reference sequence). Trimming removed 6 bases from V and 5 bases from J, with 7 bases in between. The length of the CDR3 is 11 residues. The CDR3 loop is CASSQSETQYF. DNA of the CDR3: TGTGCCAGCAGCCAGTCGGAGACCCAGTACTTC.

This chain connects TRBV3-1 (or the pseudogene TRBV3-2) to TRBJ1-1; D not resolved. This CDR3 has 14 amino acids. Per the germline V gene, CDR1 is LGHDT and CDR2 is YNNKEL (reference sequence). V was trimmed by 0 bases and J by 4 bases, leaving 9 bases between them. In nucleotides, the CDR3 is TGTGCCAGCAGCCAAGAAATCAGAGGCACTGAAGCTTTCTTT. It codes for CASSQEIRGTEAFF.